This T cell receptor (beta chain) comes out of a study of blood T cell repertoires in COVID-19. Study background: From T cells, B-cell-depleted T cells, or PBMCs came the material, which was cDNA or gDNA.

Deletions cut 0 bases from V and 5 bases from J, with 9 bases between. The CDR3 has 14 residues. Germline-derived CDR1 and CDR2 are SGDLS and YYNGEE. Per the authors' pipeline: Scientists estimated how many nucleated cells there were by amplifying reference gene primers. Libraries were prepared by immunoSEQ multiplex PCR; TCRdb keeps only in-frame clonotypes and omits some of them. Clone size and V and J calls were adopted from that table, with D and trimming inferred from the DNA. The sample lists around 28,000 clones, 80% to 90% occurring once. Sequenced sample: peripheral blood. The clonotype comes from a human donor in a cohort sampled during active COVID-19. The chain has TRBV9 and TRBJ2-1; the D gene is possibly TRBD2 (6 bases). For the CDR3, the DNA is TGTGCCAGCAGCGTAGATCCGGGGGACAATGAGCAGTTCTTC. Its protein is CASSVDPGDNEQFF.